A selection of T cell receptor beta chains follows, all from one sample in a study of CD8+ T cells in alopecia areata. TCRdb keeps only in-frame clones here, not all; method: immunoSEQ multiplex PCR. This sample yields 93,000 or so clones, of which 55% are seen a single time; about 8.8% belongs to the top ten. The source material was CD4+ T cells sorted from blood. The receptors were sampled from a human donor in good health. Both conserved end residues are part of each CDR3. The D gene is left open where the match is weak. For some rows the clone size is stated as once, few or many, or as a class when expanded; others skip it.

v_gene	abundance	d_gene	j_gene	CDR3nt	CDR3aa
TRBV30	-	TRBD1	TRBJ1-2	TGTGCCTTACTCAAGACCGGGACAGGGCGTAACTATGGCTACACCTTC	CALLKTGTGRNYGYTF
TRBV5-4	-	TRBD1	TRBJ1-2	TGTGCCAGCAGGGGACAGGGTAACTATGGCTACACCTTC	CASRGQGNYGYTF
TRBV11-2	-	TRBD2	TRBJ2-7	TGTGCCAGCAGCTTAGGAATCGGGTGGCGGGGGAGCTCCTACGAGCAGTACTTC	CASSLGIGWRGSSYEQYF
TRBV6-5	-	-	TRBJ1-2	TGTGCCAGCAGTTACTCGGGAGGCGGCTATGGCTACACCTTC	CASSYSGGGYGYTF
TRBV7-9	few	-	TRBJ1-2	TGTGCCAGCAGCTTAGGTCCTAACTATGGCTACACCTTC	CASSLGPNYGYTF
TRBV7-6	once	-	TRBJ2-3	TGTGCCAGCAGCTTAAATCACAGAAGCACAGATACGCAGTATTTT	CASSLNHRSTDTQYF
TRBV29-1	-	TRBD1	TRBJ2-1	TGCAGCGTTATTCCGGGACAGGGGTACAATGAGCAGTTCTTC	CSVIPGQGYNEQFF
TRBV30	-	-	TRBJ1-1	TGTGCCTGGCTTCTTGCTCGCGGGACGAGAGGCACTGAAGCTTTCTTT	CAWLLARGTRGTEAFF
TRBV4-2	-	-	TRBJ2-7	TGTGCCAGCAGCCAAGATCCGACAGTCTACGAGCAGTACTTC	CASSQDPTVYEQYF
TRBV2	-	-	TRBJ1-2	TGTGCCAGCGACCGTCAAGGGGACTATGGCTACACCTTC	CASDRQGDYGYTF
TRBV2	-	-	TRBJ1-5	TGTGCCAGCAGCAGACAGGCGACCGGGGGCAATCAGCCCCAGCATTTT	CASSRQATGGNQPQHF
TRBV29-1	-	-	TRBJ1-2	TGCAGCGGTCGGAGTGCGGGTGGCTACACCTTC	CSGRSAGGYTF
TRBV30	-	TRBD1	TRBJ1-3	TGTGCCTACGGGACAGGGGGAGACACCATATATTTT	CAYGTGGDTIYF
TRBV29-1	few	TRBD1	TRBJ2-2	TGCAGCGTGAGCCGGGACAGGGGGAACACCGGGGAGCTGTTTTTT	CSVSRDRGNTGELFF
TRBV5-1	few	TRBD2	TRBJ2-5	TGCGCCAGCAGCTTGGCCAGCGGGGGGGATCCGGAGACCCAGTACTTC	CASSLASGGDPETQYF
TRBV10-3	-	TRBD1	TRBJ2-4	TGTGCCATCAGTGATGGGGGACAGGGACGAAACATTCAGTACTTC	CAISDGGQGRNIQYF
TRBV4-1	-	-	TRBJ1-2	TGCGCCAGCAGCTCTTCCGACGGCTTCTATGGCTACACCTTC	CASSSSDGFYGYTF
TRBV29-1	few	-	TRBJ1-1	TGCAGCGTCGAGGGACGGTTACTGAACACTGAAGCTTTCTTT	CSVEGRLLNTEAFF
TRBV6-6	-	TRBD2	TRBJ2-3	TGTGCCAGCAGTTACTCGAGAGCGGGACCAGATACGCAGTATTTT	CASSYSRAGPDTQYF
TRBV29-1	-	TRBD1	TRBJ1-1	TGCAGCGTTATGGGGACAGGGGGACTTGGGAACACTGAAGCTTTCTTT	CSVMGTGGLGNTEAFF
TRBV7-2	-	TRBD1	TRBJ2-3	TGTGCCAGCAGCTTAGTGGACAGGTTGAGCACAGATACGCAGTATTTT	CASSLVDRLSTDTQYF
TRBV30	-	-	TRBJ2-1	TGTGCCTGGAGTGTTCAGGGGAATGAGCAGTTCTTC	CAWSVQGNEQFF
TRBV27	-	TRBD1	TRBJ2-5	TGTGCCAGCAGTTCCCGCGGGACAGGGGGACGGGAGACCCAGTACTTC	CASSSRGTGGRETQYF
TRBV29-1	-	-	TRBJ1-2	TGCAGCGTTGCCGGCTACACCTTC	CSVAGYTF
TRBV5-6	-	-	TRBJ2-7	TGTGCCAGCAGCTTCATGTGGGGGGGCAGCGAGCAGTACTTC	CASSFMWGGSEQYF
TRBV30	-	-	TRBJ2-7	TGTGCCTGGAGTGTTTACAGGGACGAGCAGTACTTC	CAWSVYRDEQYF
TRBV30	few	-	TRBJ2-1	TGTGCCTGGAGTGTATATCGGGGGTCCTACAATGAGCAGTTCTTC	CAWSVYRGSYNEQFF
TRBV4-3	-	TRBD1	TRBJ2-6	TGCGCCAGCAGCCAATCTGTGACCGGGACAGGGTCTGGGGCCAACGTCCTGACTTTC	CASSQSVTGTGSGANVLTF
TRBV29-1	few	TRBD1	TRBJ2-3	TGCAGCGCGTCGGACAGGGTCACAGATACGCAGTATTTT	CSASDRVTDTQYF
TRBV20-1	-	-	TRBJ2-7	TGCAGTGCGGACGAGGGGTACGAGCAGTACTTC	CSADEGYEQYF
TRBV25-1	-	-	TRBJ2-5	TGTGCCAGCAGTGAATTGAGGTACCAAGAGACCCAGTACTTC	CASSELRYQETQYF
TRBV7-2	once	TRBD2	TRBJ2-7	TGTGCCAGCAGCCTGGGGACTAGCGGGGGCCACGAGCAGTACTTC	CASSLGTSGGHEQYF
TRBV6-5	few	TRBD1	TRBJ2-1	TGTGCCAGCAGTTACTCGATGGGACAGACCAATGAGCAGTTCTTC	CASSYSMGQTNEQFF
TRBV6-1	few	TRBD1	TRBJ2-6	TGTGCCAGCAGGACAGGGGGGTCTGGGGCCAACGTCCTGACTTTC	CASRTGGSGANVLTF
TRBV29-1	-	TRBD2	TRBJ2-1	TGCAGCGTAGAACATCTAGCGGGGGGGCTGGGAAATGAGCAGTTCTTC	CSVEHLAGGLGNEQFF
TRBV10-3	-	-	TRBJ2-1	TGTGCCATCAGTGAGTCGACGAACTTTCGGGATGAGCAGTTCTTC	CAISESTNFRDEQFF
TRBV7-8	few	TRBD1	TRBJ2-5	TGTGCCAGCTCCCATCGACAGGGCCAAGAGACCCAGTACTTC	CASSHRQGQETQYF
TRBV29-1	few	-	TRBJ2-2	TGCAGCGTGGACCGGGACGGCACCGGGGAGCTGTTTTTT	CSVDRDGTGELFF
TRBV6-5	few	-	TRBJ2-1	TGTGCCAGTCGGGGGGCTATAATCAATGAGCAGTTCTTC	CASRGAIINEQFF
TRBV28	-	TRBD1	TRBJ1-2	TGTGCCAGCACCACCGGGACAGGGCCCTTTGGAGTTGGCTACACCTTC	CASTTGTGPFGVGYTF
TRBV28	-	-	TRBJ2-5	TGTGCCAGCAGTTTGGTAGCGGACTACAGCCAAGAGACCCAGTACTTC	CASSLVADYSQETQYF
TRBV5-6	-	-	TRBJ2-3	TGTGCCAGCAGCTTGTCGCGACCCTGGGATACGCAGTATTTT	CASSLSRPWDTQYF
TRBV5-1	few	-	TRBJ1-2	TGCGCCAGCAGCGGCCAGGACAGTGGAGGGGGCTACACCTTC	CASSGQDSGGGYTF
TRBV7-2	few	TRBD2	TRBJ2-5	TGTGCCAGCCGAGGCCTAGCGGGGGGAGTAGAGACCCAGTACTTC	CASRGLAGGVETQYF
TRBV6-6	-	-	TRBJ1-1	TGTGCCAGCGGCGTCAAGAAGGGGGGGGTAGGCACTGAAGCTTTCTTT	CASGVKKGGVGTEAFF
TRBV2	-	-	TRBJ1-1	TGTGCCAGCAAGTTGGGGACATCGAACACTGAAGCTTTCTTT	CASKLGTSNTEAFF
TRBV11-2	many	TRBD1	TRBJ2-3	TGTGCCAGCAGCTACACAGGGGGTCGCACAGATACGCAGTATTTT	CASSYTGGRTDTQYF
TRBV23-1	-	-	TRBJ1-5	TGCGCCAGCAGTCAACGAGAAGGAGAAAATCAGCCCCAGCATTTT	CASSQREGENQPQHF
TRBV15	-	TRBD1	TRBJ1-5	TGTGCCACCAGCAAGGGGACAGGGGATTCCCAGCCCCAGCATTTT	CATSKGTGDSQPQHF
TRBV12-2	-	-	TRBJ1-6	TGTGCAAGTCGCCGGACAGGGAGGAAGTCACCCCTCCACTTT	CASRRTGRKSPLHF
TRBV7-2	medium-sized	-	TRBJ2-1	TGTGCCAGCAGCTTAGATCAGGGTGGGCAGTTCTTC	CASSLDQGGQFF
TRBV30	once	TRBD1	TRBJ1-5	TGTGCCTGGAGTGCGGGGAGGGGGCATCAGCCCCAGCATTTT	CAWSAGRGHQPQHF
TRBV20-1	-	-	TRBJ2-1	TGCAGTGCAAGGTCGGGGGCTATGTTCTTC	CSARSGAMFF
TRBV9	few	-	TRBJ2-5	TGTGCCAGCAGCGTGGGACTGTTAGAGACCCAGTACTTC	CASSVGLLETQYF
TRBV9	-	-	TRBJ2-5	TGTGCCAGCAGCGTAGGAGATCCAGCACGAGAGACCCAGTACTTC	CASSVGDPARETQYF
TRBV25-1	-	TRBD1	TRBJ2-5	TGTGCCAGTGGGACAGGGCTAAACGGGGAGACCCAGTACTTC	CASGTGLNGETQYF
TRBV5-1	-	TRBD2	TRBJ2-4	TGCGCCAGCTCCCCAACTCTGCCTAGCGGGCCACTAGCCAAAAACATTCAGTACTTC	CASSPTLPSGPLAKNIQYF
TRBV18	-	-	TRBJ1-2	TGTGCCAGCTCACCTGCTATCACGGAACTTTATGGCTACACCTTC	CASSPAITELYGYTF
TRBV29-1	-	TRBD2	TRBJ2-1	TGCAGCGCAGGGACTAGTCAGGTCGATGAGCAGTTCTTC	CSAGTSQVDEQFF